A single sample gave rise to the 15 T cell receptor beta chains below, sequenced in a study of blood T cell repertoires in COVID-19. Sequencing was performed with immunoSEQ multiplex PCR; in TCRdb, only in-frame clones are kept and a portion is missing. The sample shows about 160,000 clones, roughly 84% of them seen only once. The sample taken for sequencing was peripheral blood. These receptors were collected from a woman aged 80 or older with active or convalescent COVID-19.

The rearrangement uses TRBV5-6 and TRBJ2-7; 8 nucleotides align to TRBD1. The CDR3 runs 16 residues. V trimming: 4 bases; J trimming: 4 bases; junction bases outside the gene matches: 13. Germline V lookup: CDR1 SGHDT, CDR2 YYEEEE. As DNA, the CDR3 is TGTGCCAGCAGCACATCTACAGGGGGAGTGTGGTACGAGCAGTACTTC. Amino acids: CASSTSTGGVWYEQYF.

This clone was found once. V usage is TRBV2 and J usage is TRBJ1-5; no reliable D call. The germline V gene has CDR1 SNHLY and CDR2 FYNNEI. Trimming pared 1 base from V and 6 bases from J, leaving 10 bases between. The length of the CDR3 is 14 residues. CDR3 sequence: CASSEGLQSQPQHF. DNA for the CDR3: TGTGCCAGCAGTGAAGGACTTCAGAGTCAGCCCCAGCATTTT.

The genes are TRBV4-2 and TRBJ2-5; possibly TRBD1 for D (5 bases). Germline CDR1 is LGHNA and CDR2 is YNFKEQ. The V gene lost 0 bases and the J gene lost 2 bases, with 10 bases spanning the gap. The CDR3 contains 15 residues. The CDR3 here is CASSQDWAGQETQYF. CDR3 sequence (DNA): TGTGCCAGCAGCCAAGATTGGGCAGGGCAAGAGACCCAGTACTTC.

CDR3 loop: CASSDPGQGDYGYTF. CDR3 in DNA: TGTGCCAGCAGTGACCCCGGACAGGGGGACTATGGCTACACCTTC. J is TRBJ1-2 and V is TRBV25-1; 10 bases match TRBD1. CDR1 and CDR2 from the germline V gene are MGHDK and SYGVNS. The J segment lost 3 bases and the V segment lost 3 bases, leaving 4 bases of the junction unmatched. The CDR3 spans 15 residues.

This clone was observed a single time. The CDR3 region has the DNA TGTGCCAGCGCAACTTACAGGGAAGATACTATCCGCTACACCTTC. Translating gives CASATYREDTIRYTF. The rearrangement uses TRBV7-6 and TRBJ1-2; D might be TRBD1 (6 bases). CDR3 length: 15 amino acids. Germline V CDR1 and CDR2: SGHVS, FNYEAQ. V shed 8 bases and J shed 9 bases, with 25 bases lying between them.

Here the CDR3 DNA reads TGTGCCTGGAGCCTTACTGGGGCCAGACAGCCCCAGCATTTT. Protein product: CAWSLTGARQPQHF. This sequence joins TRBV30 and TRBJ1-5; tentatively, D is TRBD1 (5 bases). The CDR3 sequence is 14 residues long. Germline CDR1 and CDR2: GTSNPN and SVGIG (reference sequence). The ends were cut back, 3 bases at V and 7 bases at J, with 16 bases in the middle.

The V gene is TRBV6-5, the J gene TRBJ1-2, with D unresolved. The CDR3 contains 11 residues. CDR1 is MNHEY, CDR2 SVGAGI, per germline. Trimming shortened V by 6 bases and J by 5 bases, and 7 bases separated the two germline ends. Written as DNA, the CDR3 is TGTGCCAGCAGACACAGTTATGGCTACACCTTC. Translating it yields CASRHSYGYTF.

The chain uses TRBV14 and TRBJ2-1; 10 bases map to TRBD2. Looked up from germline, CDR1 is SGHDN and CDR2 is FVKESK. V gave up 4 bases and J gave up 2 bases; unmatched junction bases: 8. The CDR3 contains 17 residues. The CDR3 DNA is TGTGCCAGCAGCCTGCTCCCAGCGGGGGGGGCCTACAATGAGCAGTTCTTC. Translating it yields CASSLLPAGGAYNEQFF.

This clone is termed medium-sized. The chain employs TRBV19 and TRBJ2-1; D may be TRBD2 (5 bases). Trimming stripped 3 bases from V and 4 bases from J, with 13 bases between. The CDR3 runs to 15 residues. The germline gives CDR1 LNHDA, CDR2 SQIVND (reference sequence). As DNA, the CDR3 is TGTGCCAGTAGTATTGGGTCGGGGTGGTACAATGAGCAGTTCTTC. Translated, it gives CASSIGSGWYNEQFF. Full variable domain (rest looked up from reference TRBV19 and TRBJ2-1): DGGITQSPKYLFRKEGQNVTLSCEQNLNHDAMYWYRQDPGQGLRLIYYSQIVNDFQKGDIAEGYSVSREKKESFPLTVTSAQKNPTAFYLCASSIGSGWYNEQFFGPGTRLTVL.

CDR3 loop: CASSPSYTGSGGYTF. The CDR3 DNA sequence: TGTGCCAGCAGCCCATCCTACACAGGGTCGGGTGGCTACACCTTC. This sequence joins TRBV28 and TRBJ1-2, with D possibly TRBD1 on 6 matching bases. Looked up from germline, CDR1 is MDHEN and CDR2 is SYDVKM. Trimming pared 6 bases from V and 7 bases from J, leaving 21 bases between. The CDR3 is 15 amino acids.

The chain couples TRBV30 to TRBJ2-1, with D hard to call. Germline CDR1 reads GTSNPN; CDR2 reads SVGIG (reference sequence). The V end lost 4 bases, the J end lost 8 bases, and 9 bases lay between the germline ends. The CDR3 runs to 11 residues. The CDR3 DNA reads TGTGCCTGGACCTCCTTTGATGAGCAGTTCTTC. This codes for CAWTSFDEQFF.

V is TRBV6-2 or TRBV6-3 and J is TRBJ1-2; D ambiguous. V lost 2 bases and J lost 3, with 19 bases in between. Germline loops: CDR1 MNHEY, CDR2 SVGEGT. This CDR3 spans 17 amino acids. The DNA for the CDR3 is TGTGCCAGCAGTTACCCGGGGAGAAATACTGTTGACTATGGCTACACCTTC. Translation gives CASSYPGRNTVDYGYTF.

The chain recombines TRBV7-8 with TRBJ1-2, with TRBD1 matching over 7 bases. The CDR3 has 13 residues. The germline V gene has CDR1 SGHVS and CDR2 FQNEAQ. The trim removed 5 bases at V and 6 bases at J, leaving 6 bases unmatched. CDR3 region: CASSMDRKDGYTF. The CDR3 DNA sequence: TGTGCCAGCAGCATGGACAGGAAGGATGGCTACACCTTC. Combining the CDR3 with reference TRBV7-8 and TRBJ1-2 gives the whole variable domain GAGVSQSPRYKVAKRGQDVALRCDPISGHVSLFWYQQALGQGPEFLTYFQNEAQLDKSGLPSDRFFAERPEGSVSTLKIQRTQQEDSAVYLCASSMDRKDGYTFGSGTRLTVV.

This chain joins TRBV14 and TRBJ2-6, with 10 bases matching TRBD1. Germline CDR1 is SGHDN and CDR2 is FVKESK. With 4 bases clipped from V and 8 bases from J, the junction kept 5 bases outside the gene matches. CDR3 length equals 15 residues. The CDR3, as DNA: TGTGCCAGCAGCCGGGGACAGGGGTTTACCAACGTCCTGACTTTC. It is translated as CASSRGQGFTNVLTF.

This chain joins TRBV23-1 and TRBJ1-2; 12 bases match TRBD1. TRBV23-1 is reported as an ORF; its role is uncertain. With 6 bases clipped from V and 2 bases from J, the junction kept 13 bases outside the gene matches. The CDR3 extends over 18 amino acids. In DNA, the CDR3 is TGCGCCAGCAGAACCTCCGGGACAGGGGGCGCAGCCAACTATGGCTACACCTTC. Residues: CASRTSGTGGAANYGYTF.